The rows below give T cell receptor beta chains drawn from one sample of a study of blood T cell repertoires in COVID-19. Only in-frame clones appear in the TCRdb table, and some are missing; sequencing was by immunoSEQ multiplex PCR. The sample consists of some 250,000 clones, approximately 84% of them appearing once. The sample was peripheral blood. These TCRs come from a woman aged 25-40 years who had recovered from COVID-19. CDR3s include the opening cysteine and the closing phenylalanine or tryptophan. The D gene is left open where the match is weak. Size tells how often a clone was seen (once, few, many) or the class of an expanded clone, and some rows leave it out.

V gene: TRBV30
clone size: -
J gene: TRBJ2-3
D gene: TRBD2
CDR3 protein: CAWRSSGGTDTQYF
CDR3 DNA: TGTGCCTGGAGAAGTAGCGGGGGCACAGATACGCAGTATTTT

V gene: TRBV13
clone size: -
J gene: TRBJ2-5
D gene: -
CDR3 protein: CASSLGLRGETQYF
CDR3 DNA: TGTGCCAGCAGCTTAGGCCTTAGGGGAGAGACCCAGTACTTC

V gene: TRBV19
clone size: -
J gene: TRBJ1-2
D gene: -
CDR3 protein: CASSMEVGKSYGYTF
CDR3 DNA: TGTGCCAGTAGTATGGAGGTAGGGAAGAGTTACGGCTACACCTTC

V gene: TRBV7-9
clone size: few
J gene: TRBJ1-5
D gene: -
CDR3 protein: CASSLGGTSNQPQHF
CDR3 DNA: TGTGCCAGCAGCTTAGGCGGGACCAGCAATCAGCCCCAGCATTTT

V gene: TRBV4-1
clone size: -
J gene: TRBJ2-1
D gene: TRBD1
CDR3 protein: CASSQERQGNEQFF
CDR3 DNA: TGCGCCAGCAGCCAAGAACGACAGGGAAATGAGCAGTTCTTC

V gene: TRBV14
clone size: once
J gene: TRBJ1-2
D gene: -
CDR3 protein: CASSQPAGKNYGYTF
CDR3 DNA: TGTGCCAGCAGCCAACCGGCAGGCAAGAACTATGGCTACACCTTC

V gene: TRBV6-5
clone size: once
J gene: TRBJ2-3
D gene: -
CDR3 protein: CASSYPGSNTQYF
CDR3 DNA: TGTGCCAGCAGTTACCCAGGGTCTAATACGCAGTATTTT

V gene: TRBV21-1
clone size: -
J gene: TRBJ1-1
D gene: -
CDR3 protein: CASLHRWGVNTEAFF
CDR3 DNA: TGTGCCAGCTTACATAGATGGGGGGTGAACACTGAAGCTTTCTTT

V gene: TRBV3-1/TRBV3-2
clone size: -
J gene: TRBJ1-1
D gene: -
CDR3 protein: CASSQGDARGTEAFF
CDR3 DNA: TGTGCCAGCAGCCAAGGGGATGCTCGGGGGACTGAAGCTTTCTTT

V gene: TRBV11-2
clone size: once
J gene: TRBJ1-3
D gene: -
CDR3 protein: CASSLQGSGNTIYF
CDR3 DNA: TGTGCCAGCAGCTTACAGGGGTCTGGAAACACCATATATTTT

V gene: TRBV6-5
clone size: -
J gene: TRBJ2-5
D gene: -
CDR3 protein: CASSYVPSGVETQYF
CDR3 DNA: TGTGCCAGCAGTTACGTGCCCTCGGGGGTAGAGACCCAGTACTTC

V gene: TRBV4-1
clone size: many
J gene: TRBJ2-1
D gene: TRBD2
CDR3 protein: CASSPIGTSGGTQQFF
CDR3 DNA: TGCGCCAGCAGCCCAATCGGGACTAGCGGGGGGACACAGCAGTTCTTC

V gene: TRBV6-5
clone size: -
J gene: TRBJ2-7
D gene: TRBD2
CDR3 protein: CASRSGGGLGGEQYF
CDR3 DNA: TGTGCCAGCAGATCTGGCGGGGGACTAGGGGGCGAGCAGTACTTC

V gene: TRBV7-9
clone size: -
J gene: TRBJ2-1
D gene: -
CDR3 protein: CASSTSGSTKEQFF
CDR3 DNA: TGTGCCAGCAGCACCTCGGGGTCGACTAAGGAGCAGTTCTTC

V gene: TRBV5-4
clone size: -
J gene: TRBJ1-1
D gene: TRBD1
CDR3 protein: CASSLRQGAHTEAFF
CDR3 DNA: TGTGCCAGCAGCCTACGACAGGGGGCGCACACTGAAGCTTTCTTT

V gene: TRBV6-5
clone size: -
J gene: TRBJ1-5
D gene: -
CDR3 protein: CASRLTGYSNQPQHF
CDR3 DNA: TGTGCCAGCAGATTAACAGGGTACAGCAATCAGCCCCAGCATTTT

V gene: TRBV11-2
clone size: few
J gene: TRBJ2-7
D gene: TRBD1
CDR3 protein: CASSPEGTGIYEQYF
CDR3 DNA: TGTGCCAGCAGCCCAGAGGGGACAGGGATCTACGAGCAGTACTTC

V gene: TRBV14
clone size: once
J gene: TRBJ1-3
D gene: -
CDR3 protein: CASSTGLFSGNTIYF
CDR3 DNA: TGTGCCAGCAGTACAGGGCTCTTCTCTGGAAACACCATATATTTT

V gene: TRBV27
clone size: -
J gene: TRBJ2-7
D gene: -
CDR3 protein: CASSFDSYGEQYF
CDR3 DNA: TGTGCCAGCAGTTTTGACAGTTACGGGGAGCAGTACTTC

V gene: TRBV10-3
clone size: -
J gene: TRBJ2-2
D gene: -
CDR3 protein: CAINPTGANTGELFF
CDR3 DNA: TGTGCCATCAATCCCACGGGGGCGAACACCGGGGAGCTGTTTTTT

V gene: TRBV7-9
clone size: few
J gene: TRBJ1-2
D gene: TRBD1
CDR3 protein: CASSLRDSMNYGYTF
CDR3 DNA: TGTGCCAGCAGCTTACGGGACAGCATGAACTATGGCTACACCTTC

V gene: TRBV11-2
clone size: once
J gene: TRBJ2-2
D gene: -
CDR3 protein: CASSFWWRGTGELFF
CDR3 DNA: TGTGCCAGCAGCTTTTGGTGGCGCGGCACCGGGGAGCTGTTTTTT

V gene: TRBV5-1
clone size: -
J gene: TRBJ2-1
D gene: TRBD1
CDR3 protein: CASSLGATGYSPINEQFF
CDR3 DNA: TGCGCCAGCAGCTTGGGGGCGACAGGGTACAGCCCTATCAATGAGCAGTTCTTC

V gene: TRBV7-9
clone size: few
J gene: TRBJ2-7
D gene: -
CDR3 protein: CASSLALAGSDLEQYF
CDR3 DNA: TGTGCCAGCAGCTTAGCACTGGCAGGGTCGGATCTCGAGCAGTACTTC

V gene: TRBV5-8
clone size: -
J gene: TRBJ2-5
D gene: -
CDR3 protein: CASSLRGQETQYF
CDR3 DNA: TGTGCCAGCAGCTTGCGGGGCCAAGAGACCCAGTACTTC

V gene: TRBV5-6
clone size: -
J gene: TRBJ2-1
D gene: TRBD2
CDR3 protein: CASSFSGGFNEQFF
CDR3 DNA: TGTGCCAGCAGCTTCAGCGGGGGGTTCAATGAGCAGTTCTTC

V gene: TRBV18
clone size: -
J gene: TRBJ1-5
D gene: -
CDR3 protein: CASSLSTGVGNQPQHF
CDR3 DNA: TGTGCCAGCTCACTATCGACGGGGGTGGGCAATCAGCCCCAGCATTTT

V gene: TRBV10-3
clone size: -
J gene: TRBJ2-7
D gene: TRBD2
CDR3 protein: CAISPTSGEAYEQYF
CDR3 DNA: TGTGCCATCAGCCCGACTAGCGGGGAGGCCTACGAGCAGTACTTC

V gene: TRBV6-5
clone size: -
J gene: TRBJ1-3
D gene: -
CDR3 protein: CASSRTAGNTIYF
CDR3 DNA: TGTGCCAGCAGCCGGACAGCTGGAAACACCATATATTTT

V gene: TRBV6-6
clone size: -
J gene: TRBJ2-5
D gene: TRBD2
CDR3 protein: CASSYTAGAFQETQYF
CDR3 DNA: TGTGCCAGCAGTTACACAGCGGGGGCCTTCCAAGAGACCCAGTACTTC

V gene: TRBV7-6
clone size: once
J gene: TRBJ2-2
D gene: -
CDR3 protein: CASRQFDLNTGELFF
CDR3 DNA: TGTGCCAGCAGACAGTTCGACCTGAACACCGGGGAGCTGTTTTTT

V gene: TRBV3-1/TRBV3-2
clone size: -
J gene: TRBJ1-3
D gene: TRBD1
CDR3 protein: CASSQVTGVGNTIYF
CDR3 DNA: TGTGCCAGCAGCCAAGTAACAGGGGTTGGAAACACCATATATTTT

V gene: TRBV11-2
clone size: few
J gene: TRBJ1-3
D gene: -
CDR3 protein: CASSPGASGNTIYF
CDR3 DNA: TGTGCCAGCAGCCCAGGGGCCTCTGGAAACACCATATATTTT

V gene: TRBV2
clone size: -
J gene: TRBJ1-2
D gene: -
CDR3 protein: CASSEGAGLIYGYTF
CDR3 DNA: TGTGCCAGCAGTGAAGGGGCAGGCCTAATCTATGGCTACACCTTC

V gene: TRBV25-1
clone size: few
J gene: TRBJ1-6
D gene: TRBD1
CDR3 protein: CASSGTGVNSPLHF
CDR3 DNA: TGTGCCAGCAGTGGGACAGGGGTTAATTCACCCCTCCACTTT

V gene: TRBV4-2
clone size: once
J gene: TRBJ2-5
D gene: -
CDR3 protein: CASSQAQGGVYETQYF
CDR3 DNA: TGTGCCAGCAGCCAAGCACAGGGTGGGGTTTATGAGACCCAGTACTTC

V gene: TRBV3-1/TRBV3-2
clone size: -
J gene: TRBJ2-5
D gene: -
CDR3 protein: CASSQEAVQETQYF
CDR3 DNA: TGTGCCAGCAGCCAAGAGGCGGTACAAGAGACCCAGTACTTC

V gene: TRBV15
clone size: -
J gene: TRBJ2-1
D gene: TRBD2
CDR3 protein: CATSRSFRLADDNEQFF
CDR3 DNA: TGTGCCACCAGCAGAAGTTTCAGACTAGCGGATGACAATGAGCAGTTCTTC

V gene: TRBV5-1
clone size: -
J gene: TRBJ1-2
D gene: TRBD1
CDR3 protein: CASSPTGQGYTF
CDR3 DNA: TGCGCCAGCAGCCCGACAGGGCAAGGCTACACCTTC

V gene: TRBV21-1
clone size: -
J gene: TRBJ2-7
D gene: -
CDR3 protein: CASLRTPGWSEQYF
CDR3 DNA: TGTGCCAGCCTGCGCACCCCAGGGTGGAGCGAGCAGTACTTC

V gene: TRBV3-1/TRBV3-2
clone size: -
J gene: TRBJ1-2
D gene: TRBD1
CDR3 protein: CASSPGQVLYGYTF
CDR3 DNA: TGTGCCAGCAGCCCGGGACAGGTGCTATATGGCTACACCTTC

V gene: TRBV7-2
clone size: -
J gene: TRBJ2-7
D gene: -
CDR3 protein: CASSLDQGRYEQYF
CDR3 DNA: TGTGCCAGCAGCTTAGATCAGGGCCGGTACGAGCAGTACTTC

V gene: TRBV12-5
clone size: -
J gene: TRBJ2-7
D gene: -
CDR3 protein: CASGLVLRGIHEQYF
CDR3 DNA: TGTGCTAGTGGTTTGGTACTTCGGGGGATCCACGAGCAGTACTTC

V gene: TRBV6-5
clone size: -
J gene: TRBJ2-2
D gene: -
CDR3 protein: CASSLRIGELFF
CDR3 DNA: TGTGCCAGCAGCCTACGCATCGGGGAGCTGTTTTTT